The 2 T cell receptor beta chains reported below all come from one sample, sequenced in a study of sequential checkpoint blockade in melanoma. The treatment is: randomized to nivolumab then ipilimumab (arm A) or the reverse (arm B). The protocol was immunoSEQ multiplex PCR, while the TCRdb copy is restricted to in-frame clones and leaves out a portion. The sample includes 5,000 or so clones, around 73% of them seen just once. The source was CD8+ T cells sorted from blood (inferred from file names), collected from a patient given nivolumab and ipilimumab in sequence. The receptors come from a human donor with melanoma.

This chain uses TRBV18 with TRBJ2-7, with 8 bases matching TRBD1. With 3 bases clipped from V and 4 bases from J, the junction kept 5 bases outside the gene matches. Germline CDR1 KGHSH, CDR2 LQKENI. This CDR3 comprises 14 residues. The CDR3 nucleotides read TGTGCCAGCTCACCCGACAGGGGCGGATACGAGCAGTACTTC. Its translation: CASSPDRGGYEQYF.

The chain uses TRBV15 and TRBJ2-2, with D possibly TRBD2 on 6 matching bases. CDR1 is LNHNV, CDR2 YYDKDF, per germline (reference sequence). The CDR3 extends over 14 amino acids. Deletions cut 7 bases from V and 5 bases from J, with 14 bases between. The CDR3 spells CATINSRGTGELFF. The CDR3 nucleotides are TGTGCCACCATTAATAGCCGGGGGACCGGGGAGCTGTTTTTT.